The TCR beta chain under discussion was sequenced for a study of CD4 and CD8 cells across lung adenocarcinoma regions. TCRdb used MiXCR to reprocess the PCR reads, holding one entry per CDR3 protein. The data show over 15,000 distinct CDR3 sequences, approximately 50% seen once. Germline loops: CDR1 LNHNV, CDR2 YYDKDF (reference sequence). The length of the CDR3 is 15 residues. The sample holds one count of this clonotype. Donors had localized lung adenocarcinoma, a non-small cell lung cancer. The source material was CD8+ T cells from the center of a lung tumor. The V gene is TRBV15, the J gene TRBJ2-5, with a tentative D call TRBD1 (6 bases). The J call is uncertain, as TRBJ2-7 better fits the DNA end. The sequence derives from a female donor with lung adenocarcinoma. The CD4 and CD8 labels of this study may be unreliable. CDR3 in amino acids: CATSRIPGDSYEQYF. The CDR3 DNA is TGTGCCACCAGCCGCATCCCAGGGGACTCCTACGAGCAGTACTTC.